This T cell receptor beta chain was recovered during a study of T-cell reconstitution after alpha-beta-depleted transplantation in children. Study-wide points: It was newly produced T cells that mostly accounted for T-cell counts and diversity one year after transplant.

The germline CDR1 and CDR2 sequences are MNHEY and SVGAGI. V lost 3 bases, J lost 2 bases, and 19 bases lay in between. The CDR3 loop spans 17 amino acids. Comment on this clonotype: Its matching antigen is unknown.

Library preparation (for TCRbeta) was performed with unique molecular identifiers. TCRdb fed the PCR reads into MiXCR, producing one record per CDR3 protein. Of over 400,000 distinct CDR3 sequences listed, 43% are singletons. The source material was PBMCs, sampled before TCRalphabeta/CD19-depleted stem cell transplant. The chain carries TRBV6-5 and TRBJ2-5; a weak D match, TRBD1 (6 bases). The TCR comes from a girl aged 2-10 years with aplastic anemia, due to receive a stem cell transplant. CDR3 in DNA: TGTGCCAGCAGTTATTCGTTGGACAGAGACACGCAAGAGACCCAGTACTTC. Its translation is CASSYSLDRDTQETQYF.